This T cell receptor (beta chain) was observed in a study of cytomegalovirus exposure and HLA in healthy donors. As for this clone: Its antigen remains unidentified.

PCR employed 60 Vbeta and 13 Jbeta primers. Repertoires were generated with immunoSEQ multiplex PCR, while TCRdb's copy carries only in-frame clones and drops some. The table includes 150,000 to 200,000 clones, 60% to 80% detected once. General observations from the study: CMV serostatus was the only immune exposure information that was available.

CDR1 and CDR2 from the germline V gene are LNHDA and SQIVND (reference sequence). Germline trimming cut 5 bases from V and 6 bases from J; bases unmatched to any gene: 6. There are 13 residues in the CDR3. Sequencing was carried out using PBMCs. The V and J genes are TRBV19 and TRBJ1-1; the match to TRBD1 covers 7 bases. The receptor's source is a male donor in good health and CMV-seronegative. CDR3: CASSYGQDAEAFF. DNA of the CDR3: TGTGCCAGTAGTTACGGACAGGATGCTGAAGCTTTCTTT.